This T cell receptor (beta chain) was sequenced for a study of T cell responses to AZD1222 COVID-19 vaccine. Study results and limitations: After the peak T cell response, and only then, were repertoires sampled.

Clones were read by immunoSEQ multiplex PCR, and TCRdb kept only the in-frame ones, dropping some. The table has some 150,000 clones, 80% to 90% seen once. Trimming cost V 3 bases and J 3 bases; bases outside gene matches: 4. The CDR3 has 14 residues. The V gene's germline CDR1 is LGHNT and CDR2 FRNRAP. As to this clone: The antigen remains undetermined.

Here the sequenced sample was peripheral blood, taken on day 0 of AZD1222 vaccination. The receptor was isolated from an adult in good health. The chain employs TRBV12-5 and TRBJ1-1; 7 positions match TRBD1. The CDR3 sequence is CASGFRGGDTEAFF. CDR3 coding DNA: TGTGCTAGTGGTTTCAGGGGGGGGGACACTGAAGCTTTCTTT.